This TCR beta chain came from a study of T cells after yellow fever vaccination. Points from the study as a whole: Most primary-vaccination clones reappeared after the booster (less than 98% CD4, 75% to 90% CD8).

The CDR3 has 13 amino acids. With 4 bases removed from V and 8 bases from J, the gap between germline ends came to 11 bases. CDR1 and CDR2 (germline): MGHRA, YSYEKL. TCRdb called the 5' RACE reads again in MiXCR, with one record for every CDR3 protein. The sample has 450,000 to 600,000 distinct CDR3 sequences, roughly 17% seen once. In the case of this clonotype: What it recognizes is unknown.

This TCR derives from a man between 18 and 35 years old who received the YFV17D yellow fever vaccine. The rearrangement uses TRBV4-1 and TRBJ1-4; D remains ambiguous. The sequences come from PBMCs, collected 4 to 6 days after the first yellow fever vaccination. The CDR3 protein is CASSRIGREKLFF. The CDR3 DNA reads TGCGCCAGCAGCCGAATCGGACGGGAAAAACTGTTTTTT.